The 13 T cell receptor beta chains reported below all come from one sample, sequenced in a study of spatial heterogeneity in lung cancer (dated by TCRdb to the late 2010s). Reading the label with the study, this specimen's time point is: sample taken at primary tumor resection. Whole RNA extracted from tumor and nontumor lung tissue, or from cryopreserved PBMC samples, was used for TCR sequencing without cell sorting. Receptor libraries were prepared by 5' RACE. Sequencing used a NextSeq 500. The raw public data were reprocessed by TCRdb itself: fastp quality trimming at Q25, MiXCR clonotype calling, in-frame beta chains only. Every distinct CDR3 protein forms one entry, paired with its most common genes and DNA. The sample table contains about 3,300 distinct CDR3 sequences; only one count was recorded for approximately 32% of them. Jointly, the top ten make up under 50% of the sample. The sample in question was PBMCs, obtained at surgery. These receptors all stem from a female donor with early-stage non-small cell lung cancer.

In regard to this clonotype: Since the library was made to target alpha chains, this beta chain is a stray read and its abundance is not meaningful. The CDR3 DNA reads TGTGCCAGCACCAAATCCTTTTCGGGACAGGGTTTCCAAGAGACCCAGTACTTC. This translates into CASTKSFSGQGFQETQYF. This chain connects TRBV12-3 or TRBV12-4 to TRBJ2-5, with 9 bases lining up with TRBD1. CDR3 length: 18 residues. V lost 7 bases and J lost 1; bases outside the gene matches: 16.

Concerning this clonotype: For a library built for alpha chains, this beta chain is a stray read; little rests on its size. This sequence joins TRBV12-3 or TRBV12-4 and TRBJ1-4, with TRBD1 matching over 7 bases. Trimming took 7 bases from V and 7 from J; bases not matched to a gene: 9. This CDR3 contains 14 residues. In DNA form, the CDR3 reads TGTGCCAGCAAGAAATCAGGGGGGATTGAAAAACTGTTTTTT. It yields the protein CASKKSGGIEKLFF.

A remark on this clonotype: The library was built for alpha chains, so this beta chain is an off-target read and its size means little. This sequence joins TRBV12-3 or TRBV12-4 and TRBJ2-3; D is ambiguous. The CDR3 is made up of 13 amino acids. The V gene lost 5 bases and the J gene lost 3 bases, with 9 bases spanning the gap. CDR3 protein: CASSPFLTDTQYF. DNA for the CDR3: TGTGCCAGCAGTCCCTTTTTGACAGATACGCAGTATTTT.

With respect to this clonotype: For a library built for alpha chains, this beta chain is a stray read; little rests on its size. The genes are TRBV5-4 and TRBJ2-7; D is ambiguous. Germline values: CDR1 SGHNT, CDR2 YYREEE (reference sequence). CDR3 length: 16 amino acids. Trimming stripped 2 bases from V and 2 bases from J, with 17 bases between. The CDR3 region has the DNA TGTGCCAGCAGCTTTCTTGGTTATGTGGAAACCTACGAGCAGTACTTC. Amino acid sequence: CASSFLGYVETYEQYF.

To note about this clonotype: In a library made to pick up alpha chains, this beta chain is a stray read with a size that means little. The chain recombines TRBV2 with TRBJ2-7; 8 nucleotides align to TRBD2. Per germline, CDR1 SNHLY and CDR2 FYNNEI. V shed 10 bases and J 0 bases; nucleotides not matched to a gene: 8. CDR3 size: 14 residues. CDR3 amino acids: CANVGSGGSYEQYF. CDR3 DNA sequence: TGTGCCAACGTAGGCAGCGGGGGCTCCTACGAGCAGTACTTC.

There are a few counts of this clonotype. Being off target in a library aimed at alpha chains, this beta chain has a size of little meaning. The rearrangement links TRBV6-6 to TRBJ2-1; 14 bases are shared with TRBD2. The CDR3 totals 16 residues. Germline-derived CDR1 and CDR2 are MNHNY and SVGAGI (reference sequence). The trim removed 5 bases at V and 6 bases at J, leaving 6 bases unmatched. The CDR3 region is CASSKGTSGSGNEQFF. In nucleotides, the CDR3 is TGTGCCAGCAGTAAAGGGACTAGCGGGAGTGGCAATGAGCAGTTCTTC.

By sample fraction, this clonotype is medium-sized (0.01 to 0.1%). This beta chain is a stray sequence in a library constructed for alpha chains; its clone size is not meaningful. This chain links TRBV7-2 with TRBJ2-5, with unresolved D. Trimming pared 2 bases from V and 4 bases from J, leaving 5 bases between. Germline V lookup: CDR1 SGHTA, CDR2 FQGNSA. The CDR3 totals 12 residues. The CDR3 sequence: CASSLTRETQYF. CDR3 in DNA: TGTGCCAGCAGCTTAACACGAGAGACCCAGTACTTC.

A remark on this clonotype: This beta chain came through as a stray read in a library set up for alpha chains, and its size says little. The chain uses TRBV14 and TRBJ2-2; D unclear. Per the germline V gene, CDR1 is SGHDN and CDR2 is FVKESK. Trimming cost V 2 bases and J 4 bases, with 5 bases left between them. The CDR3 runs to 13 residues. CDR3 in amino acids: CASSQYSTGELFF. The CDR3 region has the DNA TGTGCCAGCAGCCAATACAGCACCGGGGAGCTGTTTTTT.

A few counts support this clonotype. This beta chain was picked up by a library intended for alpha chains and is off target, so its count carries little meaning. The genes are TRBV20-1 and TRBJ2-3; possible D gene TRBD1, 5 bases. The CDR3 has 14 amino acids. Germline CDR1 DFQATT, CDR2 SNEGSKA (reference sequence). V was shortened by 3 bases and J by 5 bases, with 15 bases between the two germline ends. The CDR3 coding sequence is TGCAGTGCTAGTCGGCAGACAGCTTTAGATACGCAGTATTTT. The encoded protein is CSASRQTALDTQYF.

Regarding this clonotype: This beta chain is an off-target read within a library intended for alpha chains, so its frequency means little. This sequence joins TRBV24-1 and TRBJ2-5, with D hard to call. Germline V CDR1 and CDR2: KGHDR, SFDVKD. There are 14 residues in the CDR3. Trimming stripped 1 base from V and 1 base from J, with 6 bases between. CDR3 bases: TGTGCCACCAGTGATTTCCAGCGCCAAGAGACCCAGTACTTC. It is translated as CATSDFQRQETQYF.

As concerns this clonotype: In a library made to pick up alpha chains, this beta chain is a stray read with a size that means little. V gene TRBV9 combines with J gene TRBJ2-3, with TRBD2 identical over 13 bases. The germline CDR1 and CDR2 sequences are SGDLS and YYNGEE. CDR3 length: 16 amino acids. The ends lost 2 bases at V and 3 bases at J; junction bases unmatched: 3. In nucleotides, the CDR3 is TGTGCCAGCAGCGTCAGACTAGCGGGAGGAACAGATACGCAGTATTTT. Its protein is CASSVRLAGGTDTQYF.

This clonotype qualifies as medium-sized (0.01 to 0.1%). This beta chain is a stray read from a library made for alpha chains; its abundance is not meaningful. The V and J genes are TRBV11-1 and TRBJ2-1; 11 nucleotides match TRBD2. Germline lookup yields CDR1 SGHAT and CDR2 FQDESV (reference sequence). The CDR3 runs 19 residues. The V segment lost 5 bases and the J segment 6 bases; nucleotides outside the gene matches: 18. CDR3 sequence: CASSTRLGSGRAQGNEQFF. DNA of the CDR3: TGTGCCAGCAGCACCCGCTTGGGTAGCGGGAGGGCCCAGGGCAATGAGCAGTTCTTC.

As concerns this clonotype: This beta chain appears as a stray read in a library generated for alpha chains; its size is not informative. The chain employs TRBV28 and TRBJ2-7, with TRBD1 as a possible D gene (6 bases). The CDR3 sequence is 14 residues long. CDR1 and CDR2 (germline): MDHEN, SYDVKM. The germline V and J ends were trimmed by 8 bases and 2 bases, with 16 bases remaining between them. The CDR3 region is CASAGGQRPYEQYV. Written as DNA, the CDR3 is TGTGCCAGCGCTGGGGGCCAACGCCCCTACGAGCAGTACGTC.